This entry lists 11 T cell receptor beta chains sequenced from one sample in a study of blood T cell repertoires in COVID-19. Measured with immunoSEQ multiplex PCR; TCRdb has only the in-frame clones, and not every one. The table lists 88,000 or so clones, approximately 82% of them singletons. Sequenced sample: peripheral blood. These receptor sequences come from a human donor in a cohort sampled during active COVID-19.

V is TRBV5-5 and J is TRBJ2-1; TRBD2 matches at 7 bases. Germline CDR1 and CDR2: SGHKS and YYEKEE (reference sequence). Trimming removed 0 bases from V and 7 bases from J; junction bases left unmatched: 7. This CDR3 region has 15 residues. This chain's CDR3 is CASSLEWGGGNEQFF. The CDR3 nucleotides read TGTGCCAGCAGCTTGGAATGGGGGGGTGGAAATGAGCAGTTCTTC.

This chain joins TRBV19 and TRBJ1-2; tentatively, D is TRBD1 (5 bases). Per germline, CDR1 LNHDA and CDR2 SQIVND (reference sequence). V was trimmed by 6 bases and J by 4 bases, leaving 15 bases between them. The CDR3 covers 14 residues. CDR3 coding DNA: TGTGCCAGTAGCCCCGTGGGGGGGATCTATGGCTACACCTTC. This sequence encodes CASSPVGGIYGYTF.

The CDR3 region has the DNA TGTGCCAGCAGCTTGGACAGGGGGCGACAAGAGACCCAGTACTTC. This encodes CASSLDRGRQETQYF. This chain links TRBV28 with TRBJ2-5; 11 bases are shared with TRBD1. Germline CDR1 MDHEN, CDR2 SYDVKM. V trimming: 6 bases; J trimming: 2 bases; junction bases outside the gene matches: 5. This CDR3 has 15 amino acids.

The CDR3 protein is CASSLLGTGEGTEAFF. The DNA for the CDR3 is TGTGCCAGCAGCCTCCTGGGGACAGGGGAAGGAACTGAAGCTTTCTTT. The chain joins TRBV3-1 (or the pseudogene TRBV3-2) to TRBJ1-1; 10 nucleotides agree with TRBD1. The CDR3 runs to 16 residues. Germline V gives CDR1 LGHDT, CDR2 YNNKEL (reference sequence). With 4 bases clipped from V and 5 bases from J, the junction kept 10 bases outside the gene matches.

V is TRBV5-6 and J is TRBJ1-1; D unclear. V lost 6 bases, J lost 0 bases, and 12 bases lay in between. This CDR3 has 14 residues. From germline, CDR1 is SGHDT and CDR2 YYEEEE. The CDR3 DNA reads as TGTGCCAGCACCTGGAGGGCCATGAACACTGAAGCTTTCTTT. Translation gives CASTWRAMNTEAFF.

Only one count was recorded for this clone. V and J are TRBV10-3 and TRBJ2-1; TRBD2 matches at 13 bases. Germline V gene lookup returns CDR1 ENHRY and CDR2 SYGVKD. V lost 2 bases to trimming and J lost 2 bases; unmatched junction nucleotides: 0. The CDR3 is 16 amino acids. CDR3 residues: CAISEGLAGAYNEQFF. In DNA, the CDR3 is TGTGCCATCAGTGAGGGACTAGCGGGGGCCTACAATGAGCAGTTCTTC.

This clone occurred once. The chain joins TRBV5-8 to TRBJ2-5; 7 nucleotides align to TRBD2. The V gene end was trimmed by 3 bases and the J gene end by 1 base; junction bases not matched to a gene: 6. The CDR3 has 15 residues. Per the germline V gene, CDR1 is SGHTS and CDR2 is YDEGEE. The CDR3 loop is CASSWGGDRQETQYF. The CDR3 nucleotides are TGTGCCAGCAGCTGGGGGGGGGACCGCCAAGAGACCCAGTACTTC. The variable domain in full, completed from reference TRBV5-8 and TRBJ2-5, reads EAGVTQSPTHLIKTRGQQATLRCSPISGHTSVYWYQQALGLGLQFLLWYDEGEERNRGNFPPRFSGRQFPNYSSELNVNALELEDSALYLCASSWGGDRQETQYFGPGTRLLVL.

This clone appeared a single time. CDR3 coding DNA: TGTGCCAGCAGCTTTAAGACAGGAGCCCAAGAGACCCAGTACTTC. It is translated as CASSFKTGAQETQYF. The rearrangement joins TRBV6-5 to TRBJ2-5; possible D gene TRBD1, 6 bases. V lost 6 bases and J lost 1, with 15 bases in between. This CDR3 is built from 15 residues. Germline lookup yields CDR1 MNHEY and CDR2 SVGAGI.

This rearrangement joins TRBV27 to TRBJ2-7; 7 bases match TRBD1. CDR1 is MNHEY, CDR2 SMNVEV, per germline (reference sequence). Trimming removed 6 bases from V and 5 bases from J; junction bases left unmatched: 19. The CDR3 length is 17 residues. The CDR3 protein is CASSPGGHGKGTDEQYF. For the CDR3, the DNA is TGTGCCAGCAGCCCAGGGGGACACGGGAAGGGTACGGACGAGCAGTACTTC.

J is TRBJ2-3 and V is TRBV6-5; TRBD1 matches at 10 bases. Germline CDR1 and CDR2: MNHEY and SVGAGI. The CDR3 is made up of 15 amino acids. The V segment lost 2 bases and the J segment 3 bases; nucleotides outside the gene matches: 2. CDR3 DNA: TGTGCCAGCAGTTACGGGGACAGGGGAACAGATACGCAGTATTTT. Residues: CASSYGDRGTDTQYF.

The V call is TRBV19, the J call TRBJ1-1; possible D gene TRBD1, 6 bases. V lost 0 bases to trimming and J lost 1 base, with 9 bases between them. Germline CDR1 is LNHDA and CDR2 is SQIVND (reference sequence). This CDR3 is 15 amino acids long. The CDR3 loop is CASSIEGQPNTEAFF. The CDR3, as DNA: TGTGCCAGTAGTATAGAAGGACAGCCGAACACTGAAGCTTTCTTT.